A selection of T cell receptor beta chains follows, all from one sample in a study of T-cell memory formation after mild COVID-19. TCRdb independently ran MiXCR on the 5' RACE reads; one entry per CDR3 protein. The sample records some 320,000 distinct CDR3 sequences, around 15% being singletons. The sequenced material came from PBMCs or a T cell subset sorted from them (not recorded which). All receptors derive from a man aged 18 to 35 who had mild COVID-19 (a few samples of this study predate the infection). Cell type and time point are not known. Both conserved end residues are part of each CDR3. Each record gives: CDR3 length, clone size, V gene, D gene, J gene, CDR3 protein, CDR3 DNA. A D gene is named only where the DNA matches it firmly. Some rows mark clone size as missing; the rest say once, few, many or name a class of expanded clone.

14	NA	TRBV10-3	NA	TRBJ2-1	CAIKGRLDYNEQFF	TGTGCCATCAAAGGCAGACTAGACTACAATGAGCAGTTCTTC
15	few	TRBV5-1	TRBD2	TRBJ2-5	CASSSGTSGEETQYF	TGCGCCAGCAGCTCCGGGACTAGCGGGGAGGAGACCCAGTACTTC
15	NA	TRBV12-3/TRBV12-4	NA	TRBJ2-7	CASSFEGLAYYEQYF	TGTGCCAGCAGTTTTGAGGGGCTAGCGTACTACGAGCAGTACTTC
14	NA	TRBV2	NA	TRBJ1-1	CASVGSPGGTEAFF	TGTGCCAGCGTGGGATCCCCTGGGGGGACTGAAGCTTTCTTT
15	few	TRBV28	NA	TRBJ2-3	CASTPQEAATDTQYF	TGTGCCAGCACCCCTCAGGAAGCGGCAACAGATACGCAGTATTTT
13	few	TRBV10-3	TRBD1	TRBJ1-1	CAITQDRSTEAFF	TGTGCCATCACCCAGGACAGGAGCACTGAAGCTTTCTTT
17	few	TRBV20-1	TRBD2	TRBJ2-5	CSARVASGGPGTQTQYF	TGCAGTGCTAGAGTTGCTAGCGGGGGGCCCGGAACCCAGACCCAGTACTTC
17	NA	TRBV4-1	NA	TRBJ1-3	CASSQDSAFASGNTIYF	TGCGCCAGCAGCCAAGATTCCGCTTTCGCCTCTGGAAACACCATATATTTT
14	few	TRBV3-1	TRBD1	TRBJ1-1	CASSQGDRVMLAFF	TGTGCCAGCAGCCAAGGTGACAGGGTTATGTTAGCTTTCTTT
14	NA	TRBV9	NA	TRBJ2-1	CASSVSSGLSEQFF	TGTGCCAGCAGCGTCAGTAGCGGTCTTAGTGAGCAGTTCTTC
15	few	TRBV7-9	TRBD1	TRBJ1-6	CASSRTGGDNSPLHF	TGTGCCAGCAGCCGGACAGGGGGCGATAATTCACCCCTCCACTTT
14	many	TRBV2	TRBD2	TRBJ2-5	CASSGNGGEETQYF	TGTGCCAGCAGTGGGAACGGGGGGGAAGAGACCCAGTACTTC
14	few	TRBV7-9	TRBD1	TRBJ2-3	CASSPNQGVDTQYF	TGTGCCAGCAGCCCAAATCAGGGGGTGGATACGCAGTATTTT
16	NA	TRBV5-1	TRBD2	TRBJ2-1	CASSSSGGPTYNEQFF	TGCGCCAGCAGCTCATCGGGGGGTCCCACCTACAATGAGCAGTTCTTC
14	many	TRBV6-5	NA	TRBJ1-2	CASSYLRGDYGYTF	TGTGCCAGCAGTTACTTAAGGGGAGACTATGGCTACACCTTC
12	NA	TRBV6-2/TRBV6-3	NA	TRBJ2-1	CASSLESREQFF	TGTGCCAGCAGCCTGGAATCGAGGGAGCAGTTCTTC
16	NA	TRBV4-1	NA	TRBJ2-3	CASSQESQPSTDTQYF	TGCGCCAGCAGCCAAGAGTCCCAACCAAGCACAGATACGCAGTATTTT
8	NA	TRBV4-3	NA	TRBJ1-1	CASSQEDF	TGCGCCAGCAGCCAAGAAGATTTT
13	few	TRBV7-6	NA	TRBJ2-7	CASSLGRADEQYF	TGTGCCAGCAGCTTAGGGAGGGCTGACGAGCAGTACTTC
14	NA	TRBV12-3/TRBV12-4	NA	TRBJ2-5	CASSLSQGQETQYF	TGTGCCAGCAGTTTAAGCCAGGGCCAAGAGACCCAGTACTTC
13	NA	TRBV7-2	NA	TRBJ2-1	CASSSRDYNEQFF	TGTGCCAGCAGCTCGAGGGACTACAATGAGCAGTTCTTC
13	NA	TRBV7-2	NA	TRBJ1-1	CASSNIMNTEAFF	TGTGCCAGCAGTAACATCATGAACACTGAAGCTTTCTTT
11	few	TRBV2	NA	TRBJ2-1	CASSVIAEQFF	TGTGCCAGCAGTGTTATAGCTGAGCAGTTCTTC
13	many	TRBV20-1	TRBD1	TRBJ2-7	CSAVRDRYYEQYF	TGCAGTGCTGTCCGGGACAGATACTACGAGCAGTACTTC
14	NA	TRBV6-2/TRBV6-3	NA	TRBJ1-5	CASTDRQPGQPQHF	TGTGCCAGCACCGACCGGCAGCCAGGACAGCCCCAGCATTTT
13	NA	TRBV12-2	NA	TRBJ2-7	CASRLVLAAGQYF	TGTGCAAGTCGCTTAGTACTAGCGGCAGGGCAGTACTTC
15	NA	TRBV7-9	TRBD1	TRBJ2-7	CASSLADRGFYEQYF	TGTGCCAGCAGCTTAGCCGACAGGGGTTTCTACGAGCAGTACTTC
13	NA	TRBV7-3	NA	TRBJ2-7	CASSEGSAYEQYF	TGTGCCAGCAGTGAAGGCAGCGCCTACGAGCAGTACTTC
15	NA	TRBV9	NA	TRBJ1-6	CASSVAESIHSPLHF	TGTGCCAGCAGCGTAGCTGAGTCGATACATTCACCCCTCCACTTT
15	few	TRBV18	TRBD1	TRBJ2-7	CASSPRTGAIYEQYF	TGTGCCAGCTCACCACGGACAGGGGCCATCTACGAGCAGTACTTC
14	NA	TRBV7-3	TRBD2	TRBJ2-1	CASSPSGGAVEQFF	TGTGCCAGCAGCCCAAGCGGGGGGGCGGTTGAGCAGTTCTTC
13	NA	TRBV7-9	NA	TRBJ1-4	CASSFSGAEELFF	TGTGCCAGCAGCTTTTCAGGGGCGGAGGAACTGTTTTTT
15	few	TRBV10-3	NA	TRBJ2-3	CAISESGGEADTQYF	TGTGCCATCAGTGAGTCAGGCGGGGAGGCAGATACGCAGTATTTT
14	few	TRBV5-1	NA	TRBJ2-5	CASSLGVLQETQYF	TGCGCCAGCAGCTTGGGCGTACTCCAAGAGACCCAGTACTTC
13	medium-sized	TRBV12-3/TRBV12-4	NA	TRBJ1-2	CASSQNPPGGYTF	TGTGCCAGCAGCCAAAACCCCCCCGGTGGCTACACCTTC
13	few	TRBV20-1	NA	TRBJ2-1	CSAQLFSYNEQFF	TGCAGTGCTCAGCTCTTTTCCTACAATGAGCAGTTCTTC